This is a list of T cell receptor beta chains from one sample in a study of early T cells in non-severe SARS-CoV-2 infection. Using its own MiXCR run on the 5' RACE reads, TCRdb lists one record per CDR3 protein. Altogether 25,000 to 35,000 distinct CDR3 sequences are present, about 3.8% being singletons, with the ten largest covering around 8.8%. Sample: whole blood. These receptors all stem from an adult who was a healthcare worker with PCR-confirmed SARS-CoV-2 infection or an uninfected control (not recorded which). CDR3s include the opening cysteine and the closing phenylalanine or tryptophan. The D gene is left open where the match is weak. Size values are once, few and many counts, or a class for expanded clones, and some rows have none.

>TRBV3-1|TRBJ1-2|13|-|-
CASSQAGPYGYTF
TGTGCCAGCAGCCAAGCAGGGCCCTATGGCTACACCTTC
>TRBV30|TRBJ2-7|15|many|TRBD1
CAWSGRDRDPYEQYF
TGTGCCTGGAGTGGCCGGGACAGGGACCCCTACGAGCAGTACTTC
>TRBV19|TRBJ2-5|17|many|-
CASSISGAGTIQETQYF
TGTGCCAGTAGTATTTCTGGGGCAGGGACGATACAAGAGACCCAGTACTTC
>TRBV18|TRBJ2-7|15|many|TRBD1
CASSPRADRGSEQYF
TGTGCCAGCTCACCAAGGGCGGACAGGGGATCCGAGCAGTACTTC
>TRBV7-2|TRBJ2-7|13|many|TRBD2
CASSRFREGEQYF
TGTGCCAGCAGCCGATTTCGGGAGGGCGAGCAGTACTTC
>TRBV6-4|TRBJ2-1|15|many|-
CASSDSGDSYNEQFF
TGTGCCAGCAGTGACTCAGGGGACTCCTACAATGAGCAGTTCTTC
>TRBV30|TRBJ2-1|13|few|-
CAWSLQPYNEQFF
TGTGCCTGGAGTCTGCAACCCTACAATGAGCAGTTCTTC
>TRBV7-9|TRBJ2-1|13|few|-
CASSLDLPHEQFF
TGTGCCAGCAGCTTAGATCTTCCCCATGAGCAGTTCTTC
>TRBV18|TRBJ1-6|15|many|-
CASSRAGVYNSPLHF
TGTGCCAGCTCTAGAGCTGGAGTCTATAATTCACCCCTCCACTTT
>TRBV7-7|TRBJ2-2|17|-|-
CASSLGTRVLNTGELFF
TGTGCCAGCAGCCTCGGGACGAGAGTTCTGAACACCGGGGAGCTGTTTTTT
>TRBV3-1|TRBJ2-3|16|-|TRBD2
CASSLRTSGRSDTQYF
TGTGCCAGCAGCCTCCGGACTAGCGGGAGGTCGGATACGCAGTATTTT
>TRBV4-1|TRBJ1-1|12|many|-
CASSPGGTEAFF
TGCGCCAGCAGCCCGGGGGGCACTGAAGCTTTCTTT
>TRBV25-1|TRBJ1-1|15|many|-
CASSPLDSMNTEAFF
TGTGCCAGCAGTCCTCTAGACAGTATGAACACTGAAGCTTTCTTT
>TRBV30|TRBJ2-7|12|many|TRBD2
CAWSPPGGEQYF
TGTGCCTGGAGTCCTCCGGGGGGCGAGCAGTACTTC
>TRBV6-2/TRBV6-3|TRBJ1-5|14|many|-
CASTRGNWAQPQHF
TGTGCCAGCACCCGAGGGAACTGGGCTCAGCCCCAGCATTTT
>TRBV2|TRBJ2-7|11|many|-
CASSGPYEQYF
TGTGCCAGCAGTGGTCCCTACGAGCAGTACTTC
>TRBV19|TRBJ1-5|13|many|TRBD1
CASSADRARPQHF
TGTGCCAGTAGTGCGGACAGGGCGAGACCCCAGCATTTT
>TRBV7-2|TRBJ1-5|15|many|TRBD1
CASSITGQGIQPQHF
TGTGCCAGCAGCATAACGGGACAGGGTATTCAGCCCCAGCATTTT
>TRBV29-1|TRBJ2-7|14|many|TRBD2
CSVDGLAGTYEQYF
TGCAGCGTTGATGGACTAGCGGGGACCTACGAGCAGTACTTC
>TRBV7-3|TRBJ1-1|15|many|-
CASSLMPTKNTEAFF
TGTGCCAGCAGCTTAATGCCCACTAAGAACACTGAAGCTTTCTTT
>TRBV20-1|TRBJ1-1|11|many|-
CSARVGPKAFF
TGCAGTGCTAGAGTTGGCCCTAAAGCTTTCTTT
>TRBV10-3|TRBJ1-4|16|-|-
CAISDRNRGTNEKLFF
TGTGCCATCAGCGACAGGAATCGTGGTACTAATGAAAAACTGTTTTTT
>TRBV29-1|TRBJ1-2|14|many|-
CSVGASLLDGGYTF
TGCAGCGTTGGAGCAAGCCTACTCGACGGTGGCTACACCTTC
>TRBV7-2|TRBJ2-3|13|many|TRBD1
CASSSNTGGTQYF
TGTGCCAGCAGCTCAAATACAGGGGGAACGCAGTATTTT
>TRBV12-3/TRBV12-4|TRBJ2-6|15|many|-
CASSRAQAGANVLTF
TGTGCCAGCAGCCGAGCGCAAGCTGGGGCCAACGTCCTGACTTTC
>TRBV10-3|TRBJ2-7|18|many|-
CAISESIPGQGIHYEQYF
TGTGCCATCAGTGAGTCGATCCCAGGGCAGGGGATTCACTACGAGCAGTACTTC
>TRBV10-3|TRBJ2-7|14|many|-
CATGGPADNYEQYF
TGTGCCACCGGGGGTCCGGCAGATAACTACGAGCAGTACTTC
>TRBV12-3/TRBV12-4|TRBJ1-1|18|-|-
CASNRLRGEGSVNTEAFF
TGTGCCAGCAACCGCCTGCGGGGGGAGGGGTCCGTGAACACTGAAGCTTTCTTT
>TRBV5-6|TRBJ2-4|17|many|TRBD2
CASSPGVSGTTKNIQYF
TGTGCCAGCAGCCCGGGGGTCTCCGGGACTACCAAAAACATTCAGTACTTC
>TRBV5-1|TRBJ1-2|13|many|-
CASTTGPSDGYTF
TGCGCCAGCACCACAGGGCCTAGCGATGGCTACACCTTC
>TRBV7-9|TRBJ2-7|12|medium-sized|-
CASSSSAYEQYF
TGTGCCAGCAGCTCCAGTGCCTACGAGCAGTACTTC
>TRBV6-4|TRBJ1-2|14|many|-
CASSDSRQYYGYTF
TGTGCCAGCAGTGACTCGAGACAGTACTATGGCTACACCTTC
>TRBV7-2|TRBJ2-3|15|-|-
CASSAQSGGTDTQYF
TGTGCCAGCAGCGCCCAATCGGGGGGCACAGATACGCAGTATTTT
>TRBV20-1|TRBJ2-1|15|many|-
CSARGGPGAYNEQFF
TGCAGTGCTAGAGGTGGGCCAGGGGCTTACAATGAGCAGTTCTTC
>TRBV3-1|TRBJ2-7|14|many|TRBD2
CASSQGLAGEEQYF
TGTGCCAGCAGCCAAGGACTAGCGGGGGAAGAGCAGTACTTC
>TRBV5-5|TRBJ2-3|17|many|TRBD2
CASSRRALAGGTDTQYF
TGTGCCAGCAGCCGCAGGGCACTAGCGGGAGGTACAGATACGCAGTATTTT
>TRBV12-3/TRBV12-4|TRBJ1-1|13|many|-
CASSLNGVTEAFF
TGTGCCAGCAGTTTAAACGGGGTAACTGAAGCTTTCTTT
>TRBV7-3|TRBJ2-1|13|many|-
CASSWTVFNEQFF
TGTGCCAGCAGCTGGACGGTCTTCAATGAGCAGTTCTTC
>TRBV29-1|TRBJ1-5|13|many|TRBD1
CASGQGRNQPQHF
TGCGCGTCAGGACAGGGCCGGAATCAGCCCCAGCATTTT
>TRBV7-9|TRBJ2-1|14|-|-
CASSLGLIENEQFF
TGTGCCAGCAGCTTAGGGCTCATCGAGAATGAGCAGTTCTTC
>TRBV12-3/TRBV12-4|TRBJ1-5|14|many|-
CASSLGTRNQPQHF
TGTGCCAGCAGTTTAGGGACACGCAATCAGCCCCAGCATTTT
>TRBV29-1|TRBJ1-1|15|many|TRBD1
CSVDPTGGWSTEAFF
TGCAGCGTTGATCCGACAGGGGGCTGGAGCACTGAAGCTTTCTTT
>TRBV11-2|TRBJ2-7|14|many|-
CASSLGGARDEQYF
TGTGCCAGCAGCTTAGGGGGAGCCAGGGATGAGCAGTACTTC
>TRBV6-2/TRBV6-3|TRBJ2-3|15|many|-
CASSDGTLITDTQYF
TGTGCCAGCAGCGACGGGACACTGATCACAGATACGCAGTATTTT
>TRBV29-1|TRBJ2-2|13|many|TRBD2
CSVKGLATGELFF
TGCAGCGTTAAAGGACTAGCAACCGGGGAGCTGTTTTTT
>TRBV6-6|TRBJ2-2|14|many|TRBD1
CAARGGRDTGELFF
TGTGCCGCCAGAGGGGGCCGGGACACCGGGGAGCTGTTTTTT
>TRBV20-1|TRBJ1-2|15|many|-
CSAGGGLLANYGYTF
TGCAGTGCTGGGGGGGGACTCCTAGCTAACTATGGCTACACCTTC
>TRBV11-3|TRBJ2-1|15|many|TRBD1
CASSLTGGTYNEQFF
TGTGCCAGCAGCTTAACAGGGGGGACCTACAATGAGCAGTTCTTC
>TRBV12-3/TRBV12-4|TRBJ2-7|15|many|TRBD2
CASSSPGLAGYEQYF
TGTGCCAGCAGTTCCCCGGGACTAGCGGGTTACGAGCAGTACTTC
>TRBV7-2|TRBJ1-1|15|many|-
CASSYTRDLNTEAFF
TGTGCCAGCAGCTACACCAGGGACCTGAACACTGAAGCTTTCTTT
>TRBV11-3|TRBJ2-1|15|many|TRBD1
CASSHTGTDYNEQFF
TGTGCCAGCAGTCACACCGGGACAGACTACAATGAGCAGTTCTTC